The clone carrying this T cell receptor (beta chain) was recorded once. In germline, CDR1 is SEHNR, CDR2 FQNEAQ (reference sequence). Trimming removed 3 bases at V and 9 bases at J, with 15 bases between. The CDR3 loop spans 14 amino acids. The sample comes from a study of blood T cell repertoires in COVID-19. The wider study: The analysed material was cDNA or gDNA that came from T cells, B-cell-depleted T cells, or PBMCs.

Original processing notes: The authors estimated nucleated cell counts from reference gene primer amplification. Some clones are missing from TCRdb's copy, which holds only in-frame ones; the method was immunoSEQ multiplex PCR. That table is the source of V, J and clone size, and D and trimming were worked out from the DNA. The sample holds about 220,000 clones, more than 75% seen once. The rearrangement uses TRBV7-9 and TRBJ2-1; the D is unclear. The specimen was peripheral blood. The sequence was collected from a human donor in a cohort sampled during active COVID-19. DNA for the CDR3: TGTGCCAGCAGCTTGGAAGCGCCGCTTGCTGAGCAGTTCTTC. It translates to CASSLEAPLAEQFF. Full variable domain (rest looked up from reference TRBV7-9 and TRBJ2-1): DTGVSQNPRHKITKRGQNVTFRCDPISEHNRLYWYRQTLGQGPEFLTYFQNEAQLEKSRLLSDRFSAERPKGSFSTLEIQRTEQGDSAMYLCASSLEAPLAEQFFGPGTRLTVL.